This TCR beta chain is from a study of human T cells and chemical hapten exposure. Overall study context: Skin of the upper inner arm, about 2 cm by about 2 cm, received 2% DPC for sensitization. Patients had diphenylcyclopropenone applied to the scalp weekly throughout the roughly 22-week study.

The study used a library that attached unique molecular identifiers to individual cDNA molecules. TCRdb reanalysed the RACE reads using MiXCR and keeps one entry per CDR3 protein. This table has some 340,000 distinct CDR3 sequences, around 7% appearing once. Specified time point: patch test 1, 2 weeks after DPC sensitization. As to treatment: therapeutic diphenylcyclopropenone sensitization with weekly scalp DPC. The germline CDR1 and CDR2 sequences are SEHNR and FQNEAQ (reference sequence). This CDR3 spans 14 amino acids. With 5 bases removed from V and 3 bases from J, the gap between germline ends came to 13 bases.

The TCR was taken from a young woman with alopecia areata. Some clones in this sample may be carry-over from other donors' samples. The chain recombines TRBV7-9 with TRBJ2-5; D not certain. The sample consisted of whole blood, taken in connection with sensitization to the hapten diphenylcyclopropenone (DPC). CDR3 bases: TGTGCCAGCAGCCCCGTCCGAGACGAAGAGACCCAGTACTTC. Protein: CASSPVRDEETQYF.